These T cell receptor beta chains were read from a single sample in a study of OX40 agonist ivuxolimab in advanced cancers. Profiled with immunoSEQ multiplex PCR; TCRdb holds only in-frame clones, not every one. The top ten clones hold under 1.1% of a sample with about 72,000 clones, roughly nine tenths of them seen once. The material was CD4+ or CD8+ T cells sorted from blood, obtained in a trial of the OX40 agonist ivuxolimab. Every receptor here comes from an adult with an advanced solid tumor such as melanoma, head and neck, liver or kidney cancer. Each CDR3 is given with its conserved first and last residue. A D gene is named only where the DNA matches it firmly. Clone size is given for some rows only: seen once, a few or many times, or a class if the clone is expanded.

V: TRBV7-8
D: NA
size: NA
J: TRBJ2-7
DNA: TGTGCCAGCAGCGCACTCTACGAGCAGTACTTC
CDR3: CASSALYEQYF

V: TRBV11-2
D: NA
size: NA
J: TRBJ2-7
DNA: TGTGCCAGCAGCTTCCGCAGGGCTGACTACGAGCAGTACTTC
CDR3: CASSFRRADYEQYF

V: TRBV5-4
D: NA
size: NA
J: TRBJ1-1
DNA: TGTGCCAGCAGCTTGGCGGGGGGCACCGGCACTGAAGCTTTCTTT
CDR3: CASSLAGGTGTEAFF

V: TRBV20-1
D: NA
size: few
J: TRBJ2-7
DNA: TGCAGTCCCCTTCGGAGGAACGAGCAGTACTTC
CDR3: CSPLRRNEQYF

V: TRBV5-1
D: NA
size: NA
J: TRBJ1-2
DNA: TGCGCCAGCAGCTTGGGTCGACACTATGGCTACACCTTC
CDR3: CASSLGRHYGYTF

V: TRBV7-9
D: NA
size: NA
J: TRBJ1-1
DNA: TGTGCCAGCAGCTCGCCTCTCCCCGCTGAAGCTTTCTTT
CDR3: CASSSPLPAEAFF

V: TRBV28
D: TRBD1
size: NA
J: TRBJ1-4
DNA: TGTGCCAGCAGTTCCGCCGGGACAGGGTATGAAAAACTGTTTTTT
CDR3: CASSSAGTGYEKLFF

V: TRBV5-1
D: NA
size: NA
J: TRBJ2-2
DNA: TGCGCCAGCAGCTTGGTTACAACGAACACCGGGGAGCTGTTTTTT
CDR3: CASSLVTTNTGELFF

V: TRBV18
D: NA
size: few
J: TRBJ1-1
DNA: TGTGCCAGCTCAAATGACATAGGGCTAAGGGCTGAAGCTTTCTTT
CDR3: CASSNDIGLRAEAFF

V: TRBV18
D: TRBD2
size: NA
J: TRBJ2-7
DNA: TGTGCCAGCTCACCACTGACAGGACTAGCGGGAGACGAGCAGTACTTC
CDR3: CASSPLTGLAGDEQYF

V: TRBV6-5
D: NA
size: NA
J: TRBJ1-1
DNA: TGTGCCAGCAGTCGCCGCGAGGGAAGCACTGAAGCTTTCTTT
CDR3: CASSRREGSTEAFF

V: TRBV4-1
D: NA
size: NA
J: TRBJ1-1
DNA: TGCGCCAGCAGCCATGCTCCGTTAACAGGGTTGAACACTGAAGCTTTCTTT
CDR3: CASSHAPLTGLNTEAFF

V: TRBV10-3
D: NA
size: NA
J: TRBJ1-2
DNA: TGTGCCATCAGTGAGTCGGATGATGGCTACACCTTC
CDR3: CAISESDDGYTF

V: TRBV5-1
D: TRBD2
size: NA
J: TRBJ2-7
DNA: TGCGCCAGCAGCTTACTAGCGGGAGCCTCCTACGAGCAGTACTTC
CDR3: CASSLLAGASYEQYF

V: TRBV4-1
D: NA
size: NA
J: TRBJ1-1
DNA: TGCGCCAGCAGGGGCGGGTCTATGAACACTGAAGCTTTCTTT
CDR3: CASRGGSMNTEAFF

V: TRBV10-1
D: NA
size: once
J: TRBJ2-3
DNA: TGCGCCAGCAGTTACAGCACAGATACGCAGTATTTT
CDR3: CASSYSTDTQYF

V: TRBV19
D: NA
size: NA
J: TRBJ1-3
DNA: TGTGCCAGTAGTAAAGGCCACTCTGGAAACACCATATATTTT
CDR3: CASSKGHSGNTIYF

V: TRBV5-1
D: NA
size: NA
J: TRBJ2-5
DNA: TGCGCCAGCAGCTTCCAAGCCGCCGCAGAGACCCAGTACTTC
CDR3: CASSFQAAAETQYF

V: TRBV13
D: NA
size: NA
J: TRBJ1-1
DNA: TGTGCCAGCAGCTTAGGGGCCGGGGATGAAGCTTTCTTT
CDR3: CASSLGAGDEAFF

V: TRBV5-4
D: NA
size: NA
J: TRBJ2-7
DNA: TGTGCCAGCAGCTTGGATCCTGCGCAGAGAGACGAGCAGTACTTC
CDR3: CASSLDPAQRDEQYF

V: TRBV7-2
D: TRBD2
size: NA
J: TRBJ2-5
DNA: TGTGCCAGCAGCTTCACGGGGGGGGAGACCCAGTACTTC
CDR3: CASSFTGGETQYF

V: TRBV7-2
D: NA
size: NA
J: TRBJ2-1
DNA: TGTGCCAGCACCCCCACCGGCTCCTACAATGAGCAGTTCTTC
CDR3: CASTPTGSYNEQFF

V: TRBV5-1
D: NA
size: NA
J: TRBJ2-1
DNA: TGCGCCAGCAGTTCTGGTAACAGATACAATGAGCAGTTCTTC
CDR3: CASSSGNRYNEQFF

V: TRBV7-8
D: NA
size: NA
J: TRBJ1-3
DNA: TGTGCCAGCAGCTCCGGCTGGAACACCATATATTTT
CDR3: CASSSGWNTIYF

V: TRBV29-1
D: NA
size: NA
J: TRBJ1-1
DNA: TGCAGCGCGAGTCATAGGGGGTCGGGCACTGAAGCTTTCTTT
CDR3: CSASHRGSGTEAFF

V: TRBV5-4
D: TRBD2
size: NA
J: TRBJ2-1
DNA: TGTGCCAGCAGCTCGGATTCGCGGGGGTACAATGAGCAGTTCTTC
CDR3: CASSSDSRGYNEQFF

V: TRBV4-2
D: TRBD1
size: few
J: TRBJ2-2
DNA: TGTGCCAGCAGCCAAGGGACAGGGCCGGCCGGGGAGCTGTTTTTT
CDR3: CASSQGTGPAGELFF

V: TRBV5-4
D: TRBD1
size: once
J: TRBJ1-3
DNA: TGTGCCAGCAGCTTGGGACAGGGGGGAAACACCATATATTTT
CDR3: CASSLGQGGNTIYF